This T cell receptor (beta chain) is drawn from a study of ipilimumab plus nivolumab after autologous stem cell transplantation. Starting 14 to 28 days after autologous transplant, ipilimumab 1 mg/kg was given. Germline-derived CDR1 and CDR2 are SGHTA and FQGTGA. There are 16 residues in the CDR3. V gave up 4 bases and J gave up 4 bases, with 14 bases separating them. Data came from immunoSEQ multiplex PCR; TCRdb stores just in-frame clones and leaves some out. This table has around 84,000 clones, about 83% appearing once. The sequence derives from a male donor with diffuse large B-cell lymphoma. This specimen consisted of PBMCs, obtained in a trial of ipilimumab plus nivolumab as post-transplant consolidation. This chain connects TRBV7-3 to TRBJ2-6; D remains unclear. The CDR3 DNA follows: TGTGCCAGCAGCTCCCCCCCCGGTACCGGGGCCAACGTCCTGACTTTC. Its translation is CASSSPPGTGANVLTF.